This T cell receptor (beta chain) emerged from a study of human T cells and chemical hapten exposure. Indicated time point: pre-sensitization, week 0. As to treatment: therapeutic diphenylcyclopropenone sensitization with weekly scalp DPC. Ten or more counts support this clonotype. TCRdb re-derived calls from the RACE reads in MiXCR, one entry per CDR3 protein. Among about 120,000 distinct CDR3 sequences listed, roughly 13% were seen once. The sample here was whole blood, taken in connection with sensitization to the hapten diphenylcyclopropenone (DPC). This TCR was sampled from a woman aged 18-30 years with alopecia areata. Some clones in this sample may be carry-over from other donors' samples.

CDR3 residues: CASSQDMPSLMNTEAFF. DNA for the CDR3: TGCGCCAGCAGCCAAGATATGCCGAGCCTTATGAACACTGAAGCTTTCTTT. The chain links TRBV4-3 to TRBJ1-1; D remains unclear. Germline V gives CDR1 LGHNA, CDR2 YSLEER. V gave up 0 bases and J gave up 0 bases, with 14 bases separating them. CDR3 length equals 17 residues.